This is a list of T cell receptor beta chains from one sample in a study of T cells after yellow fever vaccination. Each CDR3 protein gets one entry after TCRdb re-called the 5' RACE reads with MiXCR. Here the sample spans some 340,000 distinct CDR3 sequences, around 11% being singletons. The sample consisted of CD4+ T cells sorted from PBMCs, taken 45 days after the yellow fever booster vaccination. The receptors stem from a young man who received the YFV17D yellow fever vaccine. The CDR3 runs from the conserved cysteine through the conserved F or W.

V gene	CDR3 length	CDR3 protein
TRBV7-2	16	CASSLDTGGMNTEAFF
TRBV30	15	CAWSVRGAFNQPQHF
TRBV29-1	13	CSVWKGGDYGYTF
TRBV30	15	CAWSVLGSSVSTQYF
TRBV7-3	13	CASSLRAADTQYF
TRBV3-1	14	CASSQEDSQSEAFF
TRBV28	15	CASSLWGQGGSPLHF
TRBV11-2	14	CASSLGGGVNIQYF
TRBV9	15	CASSAHGTKNNEQFF
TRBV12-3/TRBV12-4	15	CASSPGLAGADTQYF
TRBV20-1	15	CSAREERGSYNEQFF
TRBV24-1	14	CATSHGGSYNEQFF
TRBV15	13	CATSRDWRETQYF
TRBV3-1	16	CASSQVWQQTVHGYTF
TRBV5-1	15	CASSSGTSGGYEQYF
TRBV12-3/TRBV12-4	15	CASGPGGSGANVLTF
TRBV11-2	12	CASSFNGNTIYF
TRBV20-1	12	CSASVLGENQHF
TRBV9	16	CASSVGLAGGHNEQFF
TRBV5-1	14	CASSRPGLRETQYF
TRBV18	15	CASSPIWQGAAEQFF
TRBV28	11	CASGLSYEQYF
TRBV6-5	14	CASTDPLYTDTQYF
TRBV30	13	CAWSPQGSQPQHF
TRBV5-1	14	CASGRSSSTDTQYF
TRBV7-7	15	CASSRTGTGEETQYF
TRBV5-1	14	CASSLVPGDEKLFF
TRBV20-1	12	CSPPRGSDIQYF
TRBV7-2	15	CASSPGQPHNNEQFF
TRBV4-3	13	CASGPGGTDTQYF
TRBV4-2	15	CASSQDQNMNTEAFF
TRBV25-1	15	CASRQPGGGYETQYF
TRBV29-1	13	CSVGTGGYNEQFF
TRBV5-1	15	CASSLEGYSNQPQHF
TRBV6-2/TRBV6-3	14	CASRTDGTTYEQYF
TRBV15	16	CATSTSTGAFTVTQYF
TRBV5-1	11	CASSLDTEAFF
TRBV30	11	CAWTSWDEQFF
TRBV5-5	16	CASSSGLAGGRDTQYF
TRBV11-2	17	CASSWEYRDTSSYEQYF
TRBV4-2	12	CASSQDRGGYTF
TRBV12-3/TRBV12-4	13	CASSMDRANEQFF